The clone carrying this T cell receptor beta chain showed up just a few times. This sample is drawn from a study of chemoradiotherapy in HPV16-positive cancers. V was trimmed by 7 bases and J by 8 bases, leaving 26 bases between them. The CDR3 sequence is 15 residues long. The germline gives CDR1 SQVTM, CDR2 ANQGSEA. The assay was immunoSEQ multiplex PCR, and TCRdb's table has in-frame clones only and misses some. The sample records 1,200 or so clones, 82% being singletons. Here the sequenced sample was tumor tissue, taken from a patient who underwent chemoradiotherapy. V and J are TRBV29-1 and TRBJ1-2; D may be TRBD1 (6 bases). The sequence came from a human donor with HPV-associated anogenital cancer. DNA for the CDR3: TGCAGCGCCGAAAGTAGTACAGGGCGGGTCGGAGGCTACACCTTC. It is translated as CSAESSTGRVGGYTF.